This T cell receptor (beta chain) is from a study of CD8 T cells in ankylosing spondylitis. Deletions cut 8 bases from V and 7 bases from J, with 12 bases between. The CDR3 runs to 12 residues. Whole-study results and caveats: One TCR beta motif, made up of roughly 8 highly homologous variants, appeared characteristic of ankylosing spondylitis blood. Significantly higher representation of disease-linked clones was reported for matched ankylosing spondylitis synovial fluid. Peripheral blood samples showed relatively rare disease-linked clones, and these clones were CD8+.

This clonotype was counted a few times. Antigen unknown. TCRdb independently ran MiXCR on the 5' RACE reads; one entry per CDR3 protein. The sample lists around 150,000 distinct CDR3 sequences; 11% were seen once. The sequenced sample was blood, either unsorted or a sorted T cell fraction (not recorded which). The chain links TRBV12-3 or TRBV12-4 to TRBJ1-5; D is possibly TRBD1 (6 bases). This TCR was recovered from a female donor with ankylosing spondylitis or in good health (not recorded which). The CDR3 region is CASSRGRQPQHF. For the CDR3, the DNA is TGTGCCAGCTCCAGGGGAAGGCAGCCCCAGCATTTT.